This T cell receptor (beta chain) was sequenced for a study of beta chain features in type 1 diabetes. General study points: VDJ junctions from patients with type 1 diabetes contained fewer insertions and more deletions. Within each of all four CD4+ subsets, Type 1 diabetes patients had TCRB CDR3s that were moderately but significantly shorter.

This clone was seen only a few times. What it binds is unknown. There was one heparinised blood draw per donor, averaging around 0.11 L. CDR3 length equals 15 residues. CDR1 and CDR2 (germline): LGHNA, YSLEER. The V gene end was trimmed by 4 bases and the J gene end by 1 base; junction bases not matched to a gene: 4. Expressed TCRB transcripts got sequenced, as all isolated RNA was reverse transcribed. Some clones are missing from TCRdb's copy, which holds only in-frame ones; the method was immunoSEQ multiplex PCR. Of under 550,000 clones in the sample, over 10% were seen once. The receptor was derived from a woman under 30 in good health. Source material: naive CD4+ T cells from blood. The chain recombines TRBV4-3 with TRBJ2-7; 10 nucleotides match TRBD2. The CDR3 protein is CASSLGTSASYEQYF. CDR3 DNA sequence: TGCGCCAGCAGCCTCGGGACTAGCGCGTCCTACGAGCAGTACTTC.